This paragraph reports one TCR beta chain. These data come from a study of blood T cell repertoires in COVID-19. About the research overall: Italy, Spain and the United States were the sources of the convalescent and acute COVID-19 samples.

Here immunoSEQ multiplex PCR was the method, and the copy in TCRdb shows in-frame clones only, minus some. The sample contains approximately 400,000 clones, roughly 86% of which appear only once. The CDR3 runs to 14 residues. Per the germline V gene, CDR1 is MNHEY and CDR2 is SVGAGI. The junction had 6 bases not matched to a gene; V was cut back by 6 bases and J by 8 bases. The cohort comprised adults aged 18 to 89 years residing in under 30 US areas. Cohort placement rested on clinical history that participants reported themselves. Recovered status in Cohort 3 required two negative PCRs, clearance, or symptom resolution.

The sample consisted of PBMCs or T cells enriched from blood (not recorded which). The source of this sequence is a man aged 25-45 years who had recovered from COVID-19. The genes are TRBV6-5 and TRBJ1-6; 8 bases match TRBD1. The CDR3 sequence: CASRKTGVDSPLHF. DNA for the CDR3: TGTGCCAGCAGAAAGACAGGGGTGGATTCACCCCTCCACTTT.